This TCR beta chain was retrieved from a study of T cell changes during pregnancy in multiple sclerosis. The method was immunoSEQ multiplex PCR; TCRdb's version includes in-frame clones alone and lacks a portion of them. The repertoire consists of about 28,000 clones, with under 95% occurring once and the leading ten covering under 5%. Trimming removed 6 bases from V and 7 bases from J; junction bases left unmatched: 5. Per the germline V gene, CDR1 is MNHEY and CDR2 is SMNVEV (reference sequence). This CDR3 comprises 13 residues. The source of this sequence is a female donor in good health, enrolled as a control in a pregnancy study. Sequenced here: peripheral blood, sampled in the first trimester of pregnancy. This chain uses TRBV27 with TRBJ2-7; 11 bases map to TRBD2. The chain's CDR3 is CASRLAGVEEQYF. The CDR3 nucleotides are TGTGCCAGCAGACTAGCGGGAGTCGAAGAGCAGTACTTC.